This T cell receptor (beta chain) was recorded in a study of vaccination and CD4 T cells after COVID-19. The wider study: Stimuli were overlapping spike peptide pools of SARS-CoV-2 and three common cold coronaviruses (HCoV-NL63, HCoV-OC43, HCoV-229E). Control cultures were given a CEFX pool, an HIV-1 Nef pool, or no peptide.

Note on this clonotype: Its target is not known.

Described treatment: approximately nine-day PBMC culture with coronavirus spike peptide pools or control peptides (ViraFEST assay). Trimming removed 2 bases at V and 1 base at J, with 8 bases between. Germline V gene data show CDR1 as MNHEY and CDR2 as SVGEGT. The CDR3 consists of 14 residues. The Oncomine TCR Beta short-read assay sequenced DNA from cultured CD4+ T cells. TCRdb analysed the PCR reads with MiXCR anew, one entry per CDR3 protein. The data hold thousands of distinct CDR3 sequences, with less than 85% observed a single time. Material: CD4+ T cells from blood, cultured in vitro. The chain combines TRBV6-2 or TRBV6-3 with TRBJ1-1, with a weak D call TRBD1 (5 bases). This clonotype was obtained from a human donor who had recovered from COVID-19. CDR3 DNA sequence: TGTGCCAGCAGTTACCCAGGGACGAACACTGAAGCTTTCTTT. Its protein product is CASSYPGTNTEAFF.